This entry describes one T cell receptor (beta chain). Its antigen is unknown. The record originates from a study of T cells after yellow fever vaccination. The study made its TCR cDNA through 5'RACE template switching. That step introduced a universal primer site along with UMIs. TCRdb used MiXCR to reprocess the 5' RACE reads, holding one entry per CDR3 protein. The sample yields approximately 610,000 distinct CDR3 sequences, about a sixth seen once. The study's findings and limits: Highly abundant clonotypes carried over from the bulk population could end up in FACS-sorted repertoires as contaminants.

V dropped 6 bases and J dropped 1 base, with 7 bases sitting between them. From germline, CDR1 is SNHLY and CDR2 FYNNEI. The CDR3 is made up of 13 amino acids. Specimen: PBMCs, collected about 5 days after the first yellow fever vaccination. The genes are TRBV2 and TRBJ1-5; no clear D gene. The sequence was collected from a man between 18 and 29 years old who received the YFV17D yellow fever vaccine. Written as DNA, the CDR3 is TGTGCCAGCAGCTCGGAAAGCAATCAGCCCCAGCATTTT. Its translation is CASSSESNQPQHF.